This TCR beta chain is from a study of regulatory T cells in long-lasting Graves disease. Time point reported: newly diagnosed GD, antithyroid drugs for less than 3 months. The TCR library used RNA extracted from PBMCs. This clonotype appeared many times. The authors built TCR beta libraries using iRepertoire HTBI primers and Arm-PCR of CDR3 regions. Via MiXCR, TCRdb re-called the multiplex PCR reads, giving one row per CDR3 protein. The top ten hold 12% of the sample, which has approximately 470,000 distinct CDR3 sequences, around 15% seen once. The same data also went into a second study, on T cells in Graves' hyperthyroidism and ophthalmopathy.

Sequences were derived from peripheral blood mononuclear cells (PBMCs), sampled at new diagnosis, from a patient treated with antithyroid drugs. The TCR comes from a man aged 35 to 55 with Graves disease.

The CDR3 loop reads CASSVAGLSYNEQFF. In DNA form, the CDR3 reads TGCGCCAGCAGCGTAGCGGGCCTCTCCTACAATGAGCAGTTCTTC. This chain joins TRBV5-1 and TRBJ2-1, with 7 bases aligning to TRBD2. Germline loops: CDR1 SGHRS, CDR2 YFSETQ. J lost 0 bases, V lost 4 bases, and 4 bases had no gene match. This CDR3 spans 15 amino acids.